Each of the 27 T cell receptor beta chains below was sequenced from the same sample in a study of T-cell reconstitution after alpha-beta-depleted transplantation in children. Using unique molecular identifiers, the investigators prepared the TCRbeta library. TCRdb re-called the PCR reads with MiXCR, one entry per CDR3 protein. The table records around 700,000 distinct CDR3 sequences, over 10% of them present only once. Sequences were derived from PBMCs, sampled before TCRalphabeta/CD19-depleted stem cell transplant. The receptors were gathered from a girl aged 2-10 years with congenital amegakaryocytic thrombocytopenia, due to receive a stem cell transplant.

This chain uses TRBV30 with TRBJ2-1; D uncertain. The CDR3 has 15 amino acids. Germline V lookup: CDR1 GTSNPN, CDR2 SVGIG (reference sequence). Trimming stripped 6 bases from V and 0 bases from J, with 15 bases between. CDR3 sequence reads: CACDPVASSYNEQFF. The CDR3 coding sequence is TGTGCCTGCGACCCGGTGGCGAGCTCCTACAATGAGCAGTTCTTC.

This clonotype showed up just a few times. This chain joins TRBV20-1 and TRBJ2-1, with 9 bases lining up with TRBD2. The CDR3 length is 13 residues. The trim removed 3 bases at V and 9 bases at J, leaving 6 bases unmatched. Germline V lookup: CDR1 DFQATT, CDR2 SNEGSKA (reference sequence). The CDR3 protein is CSASGREGLEQFF. The CDR3 DNA sequence: TGCAGTGCTAGTGGGCGGGAGGGCCTTGAGCAGTTCTTC.

This clonotype was picked up a small number of times. V usage is TRBV29-1 and J usage is TRBJ1-3; no reliable D call. Trimming removed 4 bases from V and 1 base from J, with 5 bases in between. Germline values: CDR1 SQVTM, CDR2 ANQGSEA. CDR3 length equals 12 residues. CDR3 region: CSVGVSGNTIYF. The CDR3, as DNA: TGCAGCGTTGGGGTATCTGGAAACACCATATATTTT.

This clonotype was detected a few times. V usage is TRBV6-5 and J usage is TRBJ2-5; 8 bases match TRBD2. The CDR3 has 19 residues. J gave up 5 bases and V 0 bases, and 17 bases lay outside the gene matches. Germline V CDR1 and CDR2: MNHEY, SVGAGI. CDR3 sequence reads: CASSYSYPGQYGRGETQYF. The CDR3, as DNA: TGTGCCAGCAGTTACTCCTATCCGGGTCAATACGGGAGGGGGGAGACCCAGTACTTC.

This chain connects TRBV25-1 to TRBJ2-5, with D possibly matching TRBD1 (6 bases). The CDR3 sequence is 16 residues long. With 2 bases removed from V and 1 base from J, the gap between germline ends came to 14 bases. CDR1 and CDR2 from the germline V gene are MGHDK and SYGVNS. In DNA form, the CDR3 reads TGTGCCAGCAGTGAAAACAGGGTGAGATTCCAAGAGACCCAGTACTTC. Protein sequence: CASSENRVRFQETQYF.

The chain has TRBV27 and TRBJ1-2, with D maybe TRBD1 (6 bases). Trimming left V 5 bases short and J 5 bases short, with 21 bases between. Germline CDR1 and CDR2: MNHEY and SMNVEV (reference sequence). The CDR3 extends over 16 amino acids. The chain's CDR3 is CASSPRLRAGAYGYTF. The CDR3 DNA reads as TGTGCCAGCAGTCCGCGACTCAGGGCGGGGGCGTATGGCTACACCTTC.

This clonotype has a count of ten or more. This chain uses TRBV10-3 with TRBJ2-5, with D perhaps matching TRBD2 (6 bases). This CDR3 contains 12 residues. Between the trimmed V and J ends, which lost 3 bases and 5 bases, there was a span of 7 bases. Germline V gives CDR1 ENHRY, CDR2 SYGVKD. CDR3 DNA: TGTGCCATCAGTGACGCGGGGGAGACCCAGTACTTC. This encodes CAISDAGETQYF.

The table lists this clonotype with a few counts. The rearrangement uses TRBV7-3 and TRBJ2-1; tentatively, D is TRBD1 or TRBD2 (6 bases each). This CDR3 spans 14 amino acids. Germline assignment: CDR1 SGHTA and CDR2 FQGTGA. The V end was cut by 6 bases, the J end by 8 bases, with 17 bases between. Here the CDR3 reads CASSIWGAGDEQFF. DNA of the CDR3: TGTGCCAGCAGTATATGGGGGGCTGGCGATGAGCAGTTCTTC. Full variable domain (missing parts from reference TRBV7-3 and TRBJ2-1): GAGVSQTPSNKVTEKGKYVELRCDPISGHTALYWYRQSLGQGPEFLIYFQGTGAADDSGLPNDRFFAVRPEGSVSTLKIQRTERGDSAVYLCASSIWGAGDEQFFGPGTRLTVL.

This clonotype was detected ten times or more. The chain combines TRBV28 with TRBJ2-7; 10 bases agree with TRBD2. The V segment lost 1 base and the J segment 6 bases; nucleotides outside the gene matches: 3. Germline CDR1 MDHEN, CDR2 SYDVKM. The CDR3 totals 14 residues. The CDR3 protein is CASSLYLAGVEQYF. In nucleotides, the CDR3 is TGTGCCAGCAGTTTATATCTAGCGGGAGTCGAGCAGTACTTC.

This clonotype was seen at least ten times. The V call is TRBV29-1, the J call TRBJ2-2, with D hard to call. The germline V gene has CDR1 SQVTM and CDR2 ANQGSEA. Trimming cost V 4 bases and J 8 bases, with 11 bases left between them. The length of the CDR3 is 12 residues. CDR3 nucleotides: TGCAGCGTTGTTGCCAGTACAGGGGAGCTGTTTTTT. It is translated as CSVVASTGELFF.

This clonotype was seen ten or more times. V usage is TRBV25-1 and J usage is TRBJ2-1; unclear D gene. CDR3 length: 13 amino acids. Trimming cost V 1 base and J 12 bases, with 13 bases left between them. CDR1 and CDR2 from the germline V gene are MGHDK and SYGVNS. DNA for the CDR3: TGTGCCAGCAGTGAATTGAGGCCACAAGGGCAGTTCTTC. The encoded protein is CASSELRPQGQFF.

The rearrangement joins TRBV12-3 or TRBV12-4 to TRBJ2-1; 9 bases align to TRBD1. This CDR3 is 22 amino acids long. The trim removed 0 bases at V and 2 bases at J, leaving 20 bases unmatched. CDR3 bases: TGTGCCAGCAGTTTAGCCCGAAACCGATTTCTCTCGGGACAGGGTCCCTACAATGAGCAGTTCTTC. Protein: CASSLARNRFLSGQGPYNEQFF.

The V gene is TRBV5-1, the J gene TRBJ2-1; TRBD2 agrees at 9 bases. Per germline, CDR1 SGHRS and CDR2 YFSETQ. The CDR3 contains 13 residues. Trimming cost V 7 bases and J 4 bases; bases outside gene matches: 3. In DNA, the CDR3 is TGCGCCAGCGCGGGAGGGGTGTACAATGAGCAGTTCTTC. Its translation: CASAGGVYNEQFF.

This chain links TRBV2 with TRBJ2-7, with 10 positions matching TRBD1. Germline CDR1 is SNHLY and CDR2 is FYNNEI. This CDR3 has 13 amino acids. After removal of 5 bases from V and 4 bases from J, the junction contained 2 bases not matched to a gene. In DNA form, the CDR3 reads TGTGCCAGCAGTATGGACAGGGGGTACGAGCAGTACTTC. It is translated as CASSMDRGYEQYF.

This clonotype was observed many times. The chain joins TRBV7-6 to TRBJ2-7; tentatively, D is TRBD1 (6 bases). Germline-derived CDR1 and CDR2 are SGHVS and FNYEAQ. V lost 4 bases and J lost 2, with 18 bases in between. CDR3 size: 16 residues. CDR3 sequence reads: CASSSDPKTGTYEQYF. The CDR3 coding sequence is TGTGCCAGCAGCTCTGACCCCAAGACAGGAACCTACGAGCAGTACTTC.

This clonotype showed up just a few times. The genes are TRBV6-6 and TRBJ2-7; D is unresolved. Germline lookup yields CDR1 MNHNY and CDR2 SVGAGI (reference sequence). This CDR3 comprises 13 residues. Trimming left V 8 bases short and J 7 bases short, with 18 bases between. The CDR3 nucleotides are TGTGCCAGCCTCCGGGCCCTCGCTACGGAGCAGTACTTC. Protein: CASLRALATEQYF.

The chain uses TRBV5-1 and TRBJ2-6, with 7 bases aligning to TRBD2. The CDR3 spans 23 residues. J gave up 1 base and V 0 bases, and 22 bases lay outside the gene matches. CDR1 is SGHRS, CDR2 YFSETQ, per germline. The CDR3 region has the DNA TGCGCCAGCAGCTTGGCCGGTGCAGTCATCGGAGATCCGGGGGGTTCTGGGGCCAACGTCCTGACTTTC. Protein: CASSLAGAVIGDPGGSGANVLTF.

The chain has TRBV11-2 and TRBJ2-1, with 10 bases aligning to TRBD2. Germline V lookup: CDR1 SGHAT, CDR2 FQNNGV. CDR3 size: 15 residues. Losses at the gene ends were 1 base for V and 8 bases for J; bases not matched to a gene: 5. DNA for the CDR3: TGTGCCAGCAGCTTAGGACTAGCGGGTCGGGATGAGCAGTTCTTC. Its translation is CASSLGLAGRDEQFF.

This clonotype was detected a few times. V and J are TRBV27 and TRBJ2-7, with 12 positions matching TRBD1. The CDR3 is made up of 16 amino acids. J gave up 4 bases and V 2 bases, and 6 bases lay outside the gene matches. The germline CDR1 and CDR2 sequences are MNHEY and SMNVEV (reference sequence). The CDR3 DNA reads TGTGCCAGCAGTTTACTCGGGACAGGGGGCACGTACGAGCAGTACTTC. Its translation is CASSLLGTGGTYEQYF.

There are many counts of this clonotype. This chain links TRBV7-8 with TRBJ2-2; possible D gene TRBD2, 5 bases. The V gene lost 0 bases and the J gene lost 4 bases, with 15 bases spanning the gap. This CDR3 is 17 amino acids long. The V gene's germline CDR1 is SGHVS and CDR2 FQNEAQ. The CDR3 DNA follows: TGTGCCAGCAGCTTAGCGGACTTGGTTGCAGGCACCGGGGAGCTGTTTTTT. Its translation: CASSLADLVAGTGELFF.

This clonotype was seen ten or more times. The chain recombines TRBV12-3 or TRBV12-4 with TRBJ2-7; the D gene is possibly TRBD1 (7 bases). V dropped 6 bases and J dropped 0 bases, with 12 bases sitting between them. CDR3 length: 14 residues. The CDR3 DNA reads TGTGCCAGCAGCAGGGGGGAACGCTCCTACGAGCAGTACTTC. Encoded protein: CASSRGERSYEQYF.

This clonotype was picked up many times. The J gene is TRBJ1-4, the V gene TRBV28; tentative D call: TRBD1 (6 bases). The CDR3 runs 13 residues. V gave up 6 bases and J gave up 8 bases, with 13 bases separating them. The germline V gene has CDR1 MDHEN and CDR2 SYDVKM. The CDR3 DNA follows: TGTGCCAGCAGCCTCGGACAGTGGGAAAAACTGTTTTTT. Protein: CASSLGQWEKLFF.

This clonotype was detected only a few times. The chain combines TRBV5-6 with TRBJ2-7; TRBD1 is a possible D gene (5 bases). The CDR3 covers 13 residues. The germline gives CDR1 SGHDT, CDR2 YYEEEE. Trimming pared 3 bases from V and 6 bases from J, leaving 13 bases between. Written as DNA, the CDR3 is TGTGCCAGCAGCTCCGTCTGGGGCGGCGAGCAGTACTTC. Translation gives CASSSVWGGEQYF.

The chain couples TRBV20-1 to TRBJ2-7; TRBD1 matches 9 bases. Germline V gene lookup returns CDR1 DFQATT and CDR2 SNEGSKA (reference sequence). The V segment lost 6 bases and the J segment 6 bases; nucleotides outside the gene matches: 9. The CDR3 has 13 amino acids. The CDR3 DNA sequence: TGCAGTGCCCTGGACAGGGGCGGCTTCGAGCAGTACTTC. Translation gives CSALDRGGFEQYF.

The table lists this clonotype with many counts. The CDR3 nucleotides are TGTGCCAGCAGTTTCTCGCAGACCCACGAGCAGTACTTC. The encoded protein is CASSFSQTHEQYF. V usage is TRBV12-3 or TRBV12-4 and J usage is TRBJ2-7, with no clear D. The CDR3 covers 13 residues. V lost 3 bases and J 5 bases, leaving 11 bases between the germline ends.

This chain links TRBV20-1 with TRBJ1-5; possible D gene TRBD1, 6 bases. The CDR3 is made up of 14 amino acids. The V end lost 5 bases, the J end lost 5 bases, and 16 bases lay between the germline ends. Germline assignment: CDR1 DFQATT and CDR2 SNEGSKA (reference sequence). The CDR3 here is CSASLGGMDQPQHF. CDR3 coding DNA: TGCAGTGCTTCATTAGGGGGGATGGATCAGCCCCAGCATTTT.

Many counts were recorded for this clonotype. The chain is built from TRBV11-2 and TRBJ2-7, with D perhaps TRBD1 or TRBD2 (5 bases each). The germline CDR1 and CDR2 sequences are SGHAT and FQNNGV. With 2 bases removed from V and 2 bases from J, the gap between germline ends came to 13 bases. The CDR3 has 15 residues. CDR3 region: CASSLSLRGAYEQYF. The CDR3 region has the DNA TGTGCCAGCAGCTTAAGCTTAAGGGGAGCCTACGAGCAGTACTTC.